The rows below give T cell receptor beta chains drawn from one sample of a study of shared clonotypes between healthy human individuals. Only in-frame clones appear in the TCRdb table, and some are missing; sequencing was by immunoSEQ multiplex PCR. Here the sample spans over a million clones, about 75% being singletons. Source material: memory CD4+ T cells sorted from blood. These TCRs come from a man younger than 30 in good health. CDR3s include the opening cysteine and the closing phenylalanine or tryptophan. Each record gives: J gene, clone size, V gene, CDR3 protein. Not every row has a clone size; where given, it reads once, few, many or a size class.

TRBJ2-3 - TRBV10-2 CASTGTSSTDTQYF
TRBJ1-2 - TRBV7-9 CASSLRDGYGYTF
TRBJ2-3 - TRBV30 CAWSVEGLGPTDTQYF
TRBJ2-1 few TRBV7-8 CASTKPGESHNEQFF
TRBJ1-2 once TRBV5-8 CASIHRRGTGGGYTF
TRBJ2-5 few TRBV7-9 CASSMTPTGEGETQYF
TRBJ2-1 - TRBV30 CAWSVGSSGRKNEQFF
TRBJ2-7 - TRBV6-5 CASSYYRDSEQYF
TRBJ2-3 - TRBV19 CASSTTGGTDTQYF
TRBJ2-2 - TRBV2 CASNVQGTNTGELFF
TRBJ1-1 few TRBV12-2 CASVRVKTEAFF
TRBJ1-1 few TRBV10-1 CASSMDPGAEAFF
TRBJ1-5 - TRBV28 CASNPVGSGSNQPQHF
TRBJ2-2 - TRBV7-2 CASSFAGTGELFF
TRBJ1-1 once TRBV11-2 CASSFDRWTEAFF
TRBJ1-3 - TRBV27 CASSLTIPPSGNTIYF
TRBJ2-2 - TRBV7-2 CASSLFTGGLTGELFF
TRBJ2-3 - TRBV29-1 CSGVGLADTDTQYF
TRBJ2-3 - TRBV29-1 CSATGQGGTDTQYF
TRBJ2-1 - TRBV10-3 CAIRGTSGPNNEQFF
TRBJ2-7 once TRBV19 CASSMALDTYEQYF
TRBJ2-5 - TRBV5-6 CASSGAPQETQYF
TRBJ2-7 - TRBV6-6 CASSYSLLAGAYEQYF
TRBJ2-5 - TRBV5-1 CASSSGGAQETQYF
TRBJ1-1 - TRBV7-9 CASSLEIMNTEAFF
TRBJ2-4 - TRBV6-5 CASSYSNIQYF
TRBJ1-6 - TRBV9 CASSASLEGQGLNSPLHF